This record looks at one TCR beta chain sequence and its context. No antigen is known for it. This may be a read error, as it is one base from a much larger clone. Patients aged 18 to 65 had newly diagnosed hyperthyroidism of under 2 months' duration. The data were taken from a study of T cells in Graves' hyperthyroidism and ophthalmopathy. The CDR3 loop spans 21 amino acids. CDR1 and CDR2 (germline): MNHEY, SMNVEV (reference sequence). The V and J ends lost 7 bases and 2 bases, in that order; junction bases with no gene match: 20. Study outcomes and limitations: Prediction of ophthalmopathy progression came a median 6.5 months pre-onset.

Researchers took RNA transcripts and amplified the TCR beta CDR3 regions from them. Initially, a first-round RT-PCR of the TCR CDR3 employed the HTBI primer set. MiXCR, run by TCRdb on the multiplex PCR reads, gives a single entry per CDR3 protein. The sample lists 350,000 to 400,000 distinct CDR3 sequences, just under 15% occurring once. The chain is built from TRBV27 and TRBJ2-1, with TRBD2 matching 13 bases. This clonotype originated in a woman in her thirties with Graves' hyperthyroidism. The sequenced sample was blood. The DNA of the CDR3 is TGTGCCAGCACCGCTCTTCCGGGACTAGCGGGAACGCGGGCGGCCTACAATGAGCAGTTCTTC. This gives the protein CASTALPGLAGTRAAYNEQFF.